This is a list of T cell receptor beta chains from one sample in a study of blood T cells in healthy people across ages. Using its own MiXCR run on the 5' RACE reads, TCRdb lists one record per CDR3 protein. The data contain over 1.5 million distinct CDR3 sequences, just under 50% of them singletons. The sample comprised blood. These receptors all stem from a woman between 35 and 50 years old in good health. CDR3s include the opening cysteine and the closing phenylalanine or tryptophan. A D gene is named only where the DNA matches it firmly. Clone size is shown for a subset of rows, as once, few, many or a class of expanded clone.

D,V,J,size,CDR3,DNA
TRBD1,TRBV14,TRBJ2-1,.,CASSQWTGAVYNEQFF,TGTGCCAGCAGCCAATGGACAGGGGCAGTCTACAATGAGCAGTTCTTC
.,TRBV13,TRBJ1-2,.,CASSLGPGPAVYGYTF,TGTGCCAGCAGCTTAGGTCCGGGGCCCGCCGTCTATGGCTACACCTTC
.,TRBV4-3,TRBJ1-2,few,CASSQDVREYFCDYTF,TGCGCCAGCAGCCAAGATGTTAGGGAATACTTCTGTGACTACACCTTC
TRBD1,TRBV29-1,TRBJ1-2,few,CSAADRANYGYTF,TGCAGCGCAGCCGACAGGGCAAACTATGGCTACACCTTC
.,TRBV20-1,TRBJ2-7,.,CSAPLGPYEQYF,TGCAGTGCTCCCCTCGGGCCTTACGAGCAGTACTTC
.,TRBV6-2/TRBV6-3,TRBJ2-3,.,CASRRDATDTQYF,TGTGCCAGCCGCCGGGATGCCACAGATACGCAGTATTTT
.,TRBV28,TRBJ2-3,many,CASSLSDYPHTQYF,TGTGCCAGCAGTTTATCGGACTACCCACATACGCAGTATTTT
TRBD1,TRBV2,TRBJ2-1,.,CASRGKTGGAYNEQFF,TGTGCCAGCAGAGGGAAGACAGGGGGCGCCTACAATGAGCAGTTCTTC
TRBD1,TRBV12-3/TRBV12-4,TRBJ1-2,.,CASSSGTGRIGGYTF,TGTGCCAGCAGCTCCGGGACAGGGAGAATCGGCGGCTACACCTTC
.,TRBV6-5,TRBJ2-3,.,CASSYSSRAGTDTQYF,TGTGCCAGCAGTTACTCGTCCAGGGCGGGGACAGATACGCAGTATTTT
TRBD1,TRBV5-1,TRBJ2-1,.,CASSLGQEEFF,TGCGCCAGCAGTTTAGGACAGGAAGAGTTCTTC
.,TRBV11-2,TRBJ2-1,.,CASSSGRRGDDNEQFF,TGTGCCAGCAGCTCCGGGCGGAGGGGAGACGACAATGAGCAGTTCTTC
.,TRBV5-6,TRBJ2-1,few,CASSLRDGSYNEQFF,TGTGCCAGCAGCTTGAGGGACGGTTCCTACAATGAGCAGTTCTTC
TRBD1,TRBV6-6,TRBJ2-1,.,CASQSGTGGYNEQFF,TGTGCCAGCCAATCCGGGACAGGGGGTTACAATGAGCAGTTCTTC
TRBD1,TRBV5-1,TRBJ2-3,.,CASSRDRGGADTQYF,TGCGCCAGCAGCCGGGACAGGGGTGGGGCAGATACGCAGTATTTT
.,TRBV12-3/TRBV12-4,TRBJ1-2,few,CASSLIQTNYGYTF,TGTGCCAGCAGTTTAATCCAGACTAACTATGGCTACACCTTC
.,TRBV10-3,TRBJ1-6,.,CAISDQGVNSPLHF,TGTGCCATCAGTGATCAGGGAGTGAATTCACCCCTCCACTTT
TRBD2,TRBV19,TRBJ2-1,.,CATDNGGTSGGVHEQFF,TGTGCCACCGACAACGGAGGGACTAGCGGGGGGGTCCATGAGCAGTTCTTC
.,TRBV7-3,TRBJ1-2,few,CASSPHSDRPYGYTF,TGTGCCAGCAGCCCACACTCTGACAGGCCCTATGGCTACACCTTC
.,TRBV29-1,TRBJ2-5,once,CSVEPRTYNEQYF,TGCAGCGTTGAACCACGAACCTACAATGAGCAGTACTTC
.,TRBV5-5,TRBJ2-3,.,CASSLGTATTDTQYF,TGTGCCAGCAGCTTGGGGACAGCGACTACAGATACGCAGTATTTT
.,TRBV15,TRBJ2-1,few,CATSRDFDEQFF,TGTGCCACCAGCAGAGATTTTGATGAACAGTTCTTC
TRBD2,TRBV4-3,TRBJ2-5,.,CASSQRSGGETQYF,TGCGCCAGCAGCCAACGAAGCGGGGGGGAGACCCAGTACTTC
.,TRBV4-3,TRBJ2-7,.,CASSQITGSYEQYF,TGCGCCAGCAGCCAGATCACGGGCTCCTACGAGCAGTACTTC
TRBD1,TRBV7-9,TRBJ2-3,few,CAILRQGEDTQYF,TGTGCCATCCTAAGACAGGGTGAAGATACGCAGTATTTT
.,TRBV25-1,TRBJ2-3,.,CASSERSGRADSTDTQYF,TGTGCCAGCAGTGAACGGTCCGGCAGGGCGGATAGTACAGATACGCAGTATTTT
.,TRBV12-3/TRBV12-4,TRBJ1-5,.,CASTPNRASNQPQHF,TGTGCCAGCACTCCGAATAGGGCCAGCAATCAGCCCCAGCATTTT
.,TRBV5-1,TRBJ2-5,.,CASARAYPLETQYF,TGCGCCAGCGCCCGCGCCTATCCTCTAGAGACCCAGTACTTC
.,TRBV7-9,TRBJ2-7,.,CASNSGASRYEQYF,TGTGCCAGCAACTCCGGGGCGAGCAGATACGAGCAGTACTTC
.,TRBV20-1,TRBJ1-2,few,CSGSSQGYTF,TGCAGTGGGTCGTCGCAGGGCTACACCTTC
TRBD1,TRBV28,TRBJ1-2,once,CASSFSRGPNYGYTF,TGTGCCAGCAGTTTCTCCAGGGGGCCTAACTATGGCTACACCTTC
TRBD2,TRBV24-1,TRBJ2-3,.,CATSDLVAGETDTQYF,TGTGCCACCAGTGATTTGGTAGCGGGGGAGACAGATACGCAGTATTTT
.,TRBV14,TRBJ2-5,few,CASSQAPGVIHQYF,TGTGCCAGCAGCCAAGCCCCGGGAGTAATCCATCAGTACTTC
TRBD2,TRBV20-1,TRBJ2-7,few,CSASGTRYEQYF,TGCAGTGCTTCCGGGACTAGGTACGAGCAGTACTTC
TRBD1,TRBV10-3,TRBJ2-7,.,CAISADRGGEQYF,TGTGCCATCAGTGCGGACAGGGGGGGTGAGCAGTACTTC
TRBD2,TRBV5-1,TRBJ2-3,.,CASSLTLAASYSTETQYF,TGCGCCAGCAGCTTGACACTAGCGGCTTCCTACAGCACAGAGACGCAGTATTTT
TRBD2,TRBV28,TRBJ2-5,few,CASETSADRETQYF,TGTGCCAGTGAGACTAGCGCGGATCGAGAGACCCAGTACTTC
.,TRBV29-1,TRBJ2-5,few,CSCIPTGETQYF,TGCAGCTGCATCCCAACAGGGGAGACCCAGTACTTC
.,TRBV9,TRBJ2-5,.,CASSEGQNKETQYF,TGTGCCAGCAGCGAGGGGCAGAACAAAGAGACCCAGTACTTC
.,TRBV6-5,TRBJ2-5,few,CASSAYRYQETQYF,TGTGCCAGCAGTGCCTACAGGTACCAAGAGACCCAGTACTTC
TRBD2,TRBV10-3,TRBJ2-1,.,CAISEGSGGEQFF,TGTGCCATCAGTGAGGGTAGCGGGGGAGAGCAGTTCTTC
TRBD1,TRBV6-2/TRBV6-3,TRBJ2-2,.,CASSSGTGGPGELFF,TGTGCCAGCAGCTCCGGGACAGGGGGACCCGGGGAGCTGTTTTTT
.,TRBV7-2,TRBJ1-2,.,CASSPTIGGGDYGYTF,TGTGCCAGCAGCCCGACTATCGGGGGGGGAGACTATGGCTACACCTTC
TRBD1,TRBV6-5,TRBJ2-7,.,CASSYEWDREQYF,TGTGCCAGCAGTTACGAATGGGACAGAGAGCAGTACTTC
.,TRBV6-6,TRBJ2-4,few,CASSVSGIQYF,TGTGCCAGCAGTGTCAGTGGCATTCAGTACTTC
TRBD2,TRBV5-1,TRBJ2-1,few,CASSTGLEYNEQFF,TGCGCCAGCAGCACGGGACTAGAGTACAATGAGCAGTTCTTC
TRBD1,TRBV6-1,TRBJ2-7,.,CASSTSPGQGAPSYEQYF,TGTGCCAGCAGTACCTCTCCGGGACAGGGGGCCCCTTCCTACGAGCAGTACTTC
.,TRBV14,TRBJ2-1,.,CASSQWGARYNEQFF,TGTGCCAGCAGCCAATGGGGGGCGCGGTACAATGAGCAGTTCTTC
.,TRBV5-1,TRBJ2-3,few,CASSLGGATSTDTQYF,TGCGCCAGCAGCTTGGGGGGGGCCACTAGCACAGATACGCAGTATTTT
.,TRBV16,TRBJ1-5,.,CASSQPGVEGGQPQHF,TGTGCCAGCAGCCAACCGGGCGTGGAGGGGGGTCAGCCCCAGCATTTT
.,TRBV10-3,TRBJ1-2,.,CAISESAHSNYGYTF,TGTGCCATCAGTGAGTCGGCCCATTCTAACTATGGCTACACCTTC
.,TRBV6-5,TRBJ2-1,.,CASSQLAYNEQFF,TGTGCCAGCAGTCAACTCGCCTACAATGAGCAGTTCTTC
TRBD1,TRBV4-2,TRBJ1-1,.,CASSQDRGTGAVNTEAFF,TGTGCCAGCAGCCAAGATCGTGGGACAGGGGCAGTGAACACTGAAGCTTTCTTT
.,TRBV7-2,TRBJ1-2,few,CASSPTITSNYGYTF,TGTGCCAGCAGCCCCACTATAACCTCTAACTATGGCTACACCTTC
.,TRBV7-2,TRBJ2-3,.,CASGPPYPPTDTQYF,TGTGCCAGCGGCCCTCCCTACCCTCCCACAGATACGCAGTATTTT
.,TRBV18,TRBJ2-7,few,CASSPGQRPHEQYF,TGTGCCAGCTCACCTGGCCAGAGGCCCCACGAGCAGTACTTC
.,TRBV20-1,TRBJ1-5,.,CSATLSNSNQPQHF,TGCAGTGCTACACTCAGTAATAGCAATCAGCCCCAGCATTTT